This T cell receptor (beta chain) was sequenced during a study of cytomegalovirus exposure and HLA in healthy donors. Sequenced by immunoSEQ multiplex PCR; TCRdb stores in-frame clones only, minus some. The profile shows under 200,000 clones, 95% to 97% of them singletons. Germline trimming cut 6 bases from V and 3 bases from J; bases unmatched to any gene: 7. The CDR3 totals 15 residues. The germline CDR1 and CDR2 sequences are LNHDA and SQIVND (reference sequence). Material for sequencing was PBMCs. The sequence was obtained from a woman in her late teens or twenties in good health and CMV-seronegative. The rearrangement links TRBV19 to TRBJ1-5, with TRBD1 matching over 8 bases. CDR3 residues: CASRGGDRTNQPQHF. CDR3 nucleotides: TGTGCCAGTAGAGGGGGGGACAGGACCAATCAGCCCCAGCATTTT.